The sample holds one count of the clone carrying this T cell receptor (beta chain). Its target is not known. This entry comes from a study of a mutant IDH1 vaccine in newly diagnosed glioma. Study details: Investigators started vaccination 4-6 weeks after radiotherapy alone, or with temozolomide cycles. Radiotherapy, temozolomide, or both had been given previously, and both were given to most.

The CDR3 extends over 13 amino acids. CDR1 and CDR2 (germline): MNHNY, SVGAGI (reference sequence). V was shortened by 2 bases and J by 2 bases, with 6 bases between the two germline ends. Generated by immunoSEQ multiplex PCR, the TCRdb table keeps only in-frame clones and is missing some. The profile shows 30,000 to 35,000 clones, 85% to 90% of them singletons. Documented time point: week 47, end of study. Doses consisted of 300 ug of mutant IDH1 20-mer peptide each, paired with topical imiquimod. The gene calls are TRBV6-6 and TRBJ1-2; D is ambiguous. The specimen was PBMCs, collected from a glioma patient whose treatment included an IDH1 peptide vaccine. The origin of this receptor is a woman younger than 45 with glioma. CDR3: CASSYTFNYGYTF. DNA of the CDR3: TGTGCCAGCAGTTACACCTTCAACTATGGCTACACCTTC.